These 5 T cell receptor beta chains came from one sample sequenced in a study of Tregs in tolerant kidney transplant recipients. The data were produced by immunoSEQ multiplex PCR, yet TCRdb's version contains in-frame clones alone and is incomplete. The sample holds tens of thousands of clones. The material was CD4+ T cells from blood, obtained before the transplant. All receptors come from a human donor who received a combined kidney and bone marrow transplant.

As concerns this clone: The DNA ends 3 residues before the CDR3 does, and the rest of the CDR3 is filled in from the germline J gene. The chain recombines TRBV20-1 with TRBJ2-7; TRBD2 agrees at 12 bases. Losses at the gene ends were 0 bases for V and 0 bases for J; bases not matched to a gene: 9. CDR1 and CDR2 (germline): DFQATT, SNEGSKA (reference sequence). The CDR3 length is 18 residues. The CDR3 region is CSARDYRPSGRASYEQYF. The part of the CDR3 DNA that was read is TGCAGTGCTAGAGATTACCGGCCTAGCGGGAGGGCCTCCTACGAG.

Of note for this clone: The sequence runs out 3 residues before the end of the CDR3; the remainder is reconstructed from the germline J gene. The gene calls are TRBV2 and TRBJ2-6; 8 positions agree with TRBD1. The V and J ends lost 7 bases and 1 base, in that order; junction bases with no gene match: 9. The germline V gene encodes CDR1 SNHLY and CDR2 FYNNEI. The CDR3 runs to 17 residues. The CDR3 is CASNGPGGASGANVLTF. The CDR3 DNA, read in part, is TGTGCCAGCAACGGGCCAGGGGGCGCTTCTGGGGCCAACGTC.

CDR3 region: CASSPGRSDEQYF. The part of the CDR3 DNA that was read is TGTGCCAGCAGCCCTGGTAGATCGGACGAG. The chain has TRBV7-2 and TRBJ2-7; D gene unclear. Read sequence stops 3 residues before the CDR3 end, and the germline J gene provides the missing end. Germline V gene sequence: CDR1 SGHTA, CDR2 FQGNSA. The CDR3 runs to 13 residues. The V and J ends lost 5 bases and 5 bases respectively, with 13 bases between them.

CDR3 region: CASSYTPRGQSPLHF. Incomplete CDR3 DNA: TGTGCCAGCTCATATACGCCGCGGGGGCAGTCACCC. The rearrangement uses TRBV18 and TRBJ1-6; the D gene is possibly TRBD1 (6 bases). The CDR3 is cut off 3 residues early in the read; its end comes from the germline J gene. The V gene lost 5 bases and the J gene lost 10 bases, with 18 bases spanning the gap. There are 15 residues in the CDR3. Germline V gene sequence: CDR1 KGHSH, CDR2 LQKENI.

On this clone itself: The read halts 3 residues ahead of the CDR3 end, with the missing end drawn from the germline J gene. The chain carries TRBV5-1 and TRBJ2-2, with 10 bases lining up with TRBD2. The length of the CDR3 is 15 residues. The V segment lost 3 bases and the J segment 1 base; nucleotides outside the gene matches: 0. In germline, CDR1 is SGHRS, CDR2 YFSETQ. CDR3 residues: CASSWTSGNTGELFF. The part of the CDR3 DNA that was read is TGCGCCAGCAGCTGGACTAGCGGGAACACCGGGGAG.